One and the same sample provided the 30 T cell receptor beta chains below, sequenced in a study of CD8 T cells in ankylosing spondylitis. TCRdb reprocessed the 5' RACE reads via MiXCR and lists one record per CDR3 protein. The sample records approximately 130,000 distinct CDR3 sequences, roughly 10% being singletons. Sequencing used blood, either unsorted or a sorted T cell fraction (not recorded which). The receptors stem from a female donor with ankylosing spondylitis or in good health (not recorded which).

Ten or more counts support this clonotype. This chain's CDR3 is CASSPGKKSNQPQHF. The CDR3 DNA follows: TGTGCCAGTAGTCCTGGGAAGAAGAGCAATCAGCCCCAGCATTTT. The gene calls are TRBV19 and TRBJ1-5; D remains ambiguous. V was clipped by 5 bases and J by 1 base, with 12 bases between them. The CDR3 totals 15 residues. Germline V gene sequence: CDR1 LNHDA, CDR2 SQIVND (reference sequence). Filled out from reference TRBV19 and TRBJ1-5, the complete variable domain reads DGGITQSPKYLFRKEGQNVTLSCEQNLNHDAMYWYRQDPGQGLRLIYYSQIVNDFQKGDIAEGYSVSREKKESFPLTVTSAQKNPTAFYLCASSPGKKSNQPQHFGDGTRLSIL.

This clonotype was observed at least ten times. The rearrangement uses TRBV5-5 and TRBJ2-1; TRBD2 aligns across 7 bases. The trim removed 5 bases at V and 2 bases at J, leaving 10 bases unmatched. CDR1 and CDR2 (germline): SGHKS, YYEKEE (reference sequence). The CDR3 consists of 16 residues. The CDR3 coding sequence is TGTGCCAGCAGACTGTCTCTAGCGGAACCCTACAATGAGCAGTTCTTC. Its translation: CASRLSLAEPYNEQFF.

This clonotype came up many times. V is TRBV20-1 and J is TRBJ2-5; possibly TRBD1 or TRBD2 for D (6 bases each). Trimming took 3 bases from V and 3 from J, leaving 20 bases between them. Germline CDR1 reads DFQATT; CDR2 reads SNEGSKA (reference sequence). The CDR3 contains 16 residues. The CDR3 is CSARVMGGRIEETQYF. CDR3 nucleotide sequence: TGCAGTGCTAGGGTGATGGGGGGCAGAATTGAAGAGACCCAGTACTTC.

This clonotype was observed a handful of times. V gene TRBV25-1 combines with J gene TRBJ2-7; 7 bases map to TRBD1. The CDR3 is made up of 18 amino acids. Germline trimming cut 3 bases from V and 2 bases from J; bases unmatched to any gene: 16. CDR1 is MGHDK, CDR2 SYGVNS, per germline. The CDR3 is CASSDGMGNNRGPYEQYF. The CDR3, as DNA: TGTGCCAGCAGTGACGGCATGGGAAACAACAGGGGCCCCTACGAGCAGTACTTC.

The chain recombines TRBV28 with TRBJ1-3; a weak D match, TRBD1 (6 bases). With 4 bases removed from V and 0 bases from J, the gap between germline ends came to 13 bases. The CDR3 has 16 residues. Germline assignment: CDR1 MDHEN and CDR2 SYDVKM. DNA of the CDR3: TGTGCCAGCAGTTCCGCTACAGGGCTCTCTGGAAACACCATATATTTT. Its protein is CASSSATGLSGNTIYF.

This clonotype came up many times. This chain links TRBV12-3 or TRBV12-4 with TRBJ1-6, with a possible D match to TRBD1 (6 bases). The CDR3 runs to 15 residues. With 2 bases removed from V and 8 bases from J, the gap between germline ends came to 13 bases. The CDR3 sequence is CASSLRGRGDSPLHF. CDR3 nucleotides: TGTGCCAGCAGTTTAAGGGGCAGGGGAGATTCACCCCTCCACTTT.

This clonotype was recorded a few times. The chain combines TRBV28 with TRBJ2-5; D is possibly TRBD1 (5 bases). The CDR3 spans 13 residues. Germline V CDR1 and CDR2: MDHEN, SYDVKM. The V end lost 3 bases, the J end lost 5 bases, and 10 bases lay between the germline ends. The CDR3 protein is CASSFQGGETQYF. CDR3 nucleotide sequence: TGTGCCAGCAGTTTCCAGGGTGGGGAGACCCAGTACTTC.

This clonotype was seen at least ten times. CDR3 in amino acids: CASSGLETQYF. The CDR3 nucleotides read TGTGCCAGCAGTGGTTTGGAGACCCAGTACTTC. V is TRBV25-1 and J is TRBJ2-5; D unclear. The germline V gene has CDR1 MGHDK and CDR2 SYGVNS. CDR3 length: 11 amino acids. V was shortened by 4 bases and J by 5 bases, with 5 bases between the two germline ends.

This clonotype was detected many times. For the CDR3, the DNA is TGCAGTGCTAGAGATCTGGTCAATGAGCAGTTCTTC. Translation: CSARDLVNEQFF. V is TRBV20-1 and J is TRBJ2-1; D unresolved. V gave up 0 bases and J gave up 6 bases, with 6 bases separating them. Germline V gives CDR1 DFQATT, CDR2 SNEGSKA (reference sequence). The CDR3 contains 12 residues.

This clonotype was recorded at least ten times. This chain connects TRBV12-3 or TRBV12-4 to TRBJ2-7; 7 nucleotides line up with TRBD1. With 4 bases clipped from V and 6 bases from J, the junction kept 3 bases outside the gene matches. The length of the CDR3 is 12 residues. This CDR3 is CASSYTGVEQYF. In nucleotides, the CDR3 is TGTGCCAGCAGTTACACAGGGGTCGAGCAGTACTTC.

This clonotype has ten or more counts. The chain recombines TRBV6-1 with TRBJ2-7; D is perhaps TRBD2 (5 bases). CDR3 length: 14 amino acids. Looked up from germline, CDR1 is MNHNS and CDR2 is SASEGT. Trimming left V 5 bases short and J 3 bases short, with 14 bases between. The CDR3 region has the DNA TGTGCCAGCAGTCTGGGAGTAGGGCTCTACGAGCAGTACTTC. Its translation is CASSLGVGLYEQYF.

This clonotype was detected a few times. This chain links TRBV28 with TRBJ1-6; D is unclear. Germline CDR1 is MDHEN and CDR2 is SYDVKM. V gave up 5 bases and J gave up 9 bases, with 14 bases separating them. CDR3 length equals 14 residues. CDR3 nucleotides: TGTGCCAGCAGTGACCCCTCAGGTGGTTCACCCCTCCACTTT. Protein: CASSDPSGGSPLHF.

This clonotype was seen many times. The V and J genes are TRBV7-2 and TRBJ2-1; 9 bases align to TRBD2. The V gene's germline CDR1 is SGHTA and CDR2 FQGNSA. J lost 6 bases, V lost 0 bases, and 6 bases had no gene match. The CDR3 sequence is 16 residues long. For the CDR3, the DNA is TGTGCCAGCAGCTTAGCGAGCGGGGGGATCCTCAATGAGCAGTTCTTC. Translated: CASSLASGGILNEQFF.

This clonotype was recorded at least ten times. The CDR3 bases are TGTGCCAGCAGCTCTGGATGGAACATTCAGTACTTC. This gives the protein CASSSGWNIQYF. This chain uses TRBV5-6 with TRBJ2-4; D is undetermined. CDR1 is SGHDT and CDR2 is YYEEEE in the germline V gene. The V end lost 3 bases, the J end lost 7 bases, and 8 bases lay between the germline ends. The CDR3 runs to 12 residues.

This clonotype was counted ten times or more. CDR3 nucleotides: TGCAGCGTTGGGGCCGGGGCCCTGAGCACCGGGGAGCTGTTTTTT. Translated: CSVGAGALSTGELFF. The chain has TRBV29-1 and TRBJ2-2; D may correspond to TRBD1 or TRBD2 (5 bases each). Germline assignment: CDR1 SQVTM and CDR2 ANQGSEA. Trimming left V 4 bases short and J 4 bases short, with 16 bases between. The CDR3 is made up of 15 amino acids.

The chain is built from TRBV29-1 and TRBJ2-6, with D hard to call. Germline CDR1 reads SQVTM; CDR2 reads ANQGSEA. Trimming cost V 5 bases and J 1 base, with 6 bases left between them. The CDR3 length is 13 residues. The CDR3: CSVQGSGANVLTF. In DNA form, the CDR3 reads TGCAGCGTTCAAGGGTCTGGGGCCAACGTCCTGACTTTC.

Ten or more counts support this clonotype. The rearrangement links TRBV5-1 to TRBJ1-5; D uncertain. V was cut by 0 bases and J by 0 bases, with 7 bases left in between. The germline V gene encodes CDR1 SGHRS and CDR2 YFSETQ. CDR3 length: 15 amino acids. The CDR3 loop reads CASSLDSGSNQPQHF. The CDR3 DNA is TGCGCCAGCAGCTTGGATTCCGGTAGCAATCAGCCCCAGCATTTT.

This clonotype has a count of ten or more. The chain carries TRBV28 and TRBJ2-7, with D possibly TRBD2 on 7 matching bases. V was trimmed by 10 bases and J by 6 bases, leaving 16 bases between them. Per the germline V gene, CDR1 is MDHEN and CDR2 is SYDVKM. This CDR3 spans 12 amino acids. The CDR3 loop is CATRGALIEQYF. In DNA form, the CDR3 reads TGTGCCACCCGGGGGGCTTTGATCGAGCAGTACTTC.

At least ten counts were recorded for this clonotype. The V call is TRBV5-1, the J call TRBJ2-1, with a weak D call TRBD1 (5 bases). Germline assignment: CDR1 SGHRS and CDR2 YFSETQ. V dropped 4 bases and J dropped 5 bases, with 25 bases sitting between them. CDR3 length equals 18 residues. CDR3 coding DNA: TGCGCCAGCAGCCCCTATCCTCTCGACAGCCGTGAGGACAATGAGCAGTTCTTC. Translated, it gives CASSPYPLDSREDNEQFF. Full variable domain (remainder filled in from reference TRBV5-1 and TRBJ2-1): KAGVTQTPRYLIKTRGQQVTLSCSPISGHRSVSWYQQTPGQGLQFLFEYFSETQRNKGNFPGRFSGRQFSNSRSEMNVSTLELGDSALYLCASSPYPLDSREDNEQFFGPGTRLTVL.

In its sample, this clonotype was seen many times. This sequence joins TRBV19 and TRBJ1-3, with a weak D call TRBD1 (5 bases). Trimming stripped 5 bases from V and 3 bases from J, with 14 bases between. The CDR3 spans 15 residues. The germline gives CDR1 LNHDA, CDR2 SQIVND (reference sequence). CDR3 sequence: CASSPRRQGGNTIYF. CDR3 in DNA: TGTGCCAGTAGTCCCCGTCGGCAGGGTGGAAACACCATATATTTT.

This clonotype was observed many times. The chain has TRBV28 and TRBJ2-3; perhaps TRBD1 as D (5 bases). This CDR3 spans 23 amino acids. Germline CDR1 reads MDHEN; CDR2 reads SYDVKM. V lost 5 bases and J 5 bases, leaving 41 bases between the germline ends. The CDR3 region is CASSLLNTYPGTPRQGRVDTQYF. CDR3 DNA: TGTGCCAGCAGTCTACTCAACACTTACCCTGGTACCCCCCGGCAGGGTAGAGTAGATACGCAGTATTTT.

This chain joins TRBV5-1 and TRBJ2-5; no definite D call. Germline V gene sequence: CDR1 SGHRS, CDR2 YFSETQ. The CDR3 has 14 amino acids. Trimming took 2 bases from V and 4 from J, leaving 12 bases between them. The CDR3 DNA sequence: TGCGCCAGCAGCTTCACCGGGCTCCGAGAGACCCAGTACTTC. Protein product: CASSFTGLRETQYF.

This clonotype has a count of ten or more. The gene calls are TRBV5-1 and TRBJ2-1, with no clear D. There are 14 residues in the CDR3. The germline gives CDR1 SGHRS, CDR2 YFSETQ. Trimming cost V 2 bases and J 2 bases, with 8 bases left between them. The CDR3 DNA follows: TGCGCCAGCAGCTTAGGGAACACCTACAATGAGCAGTTCTTC. This translates into CASSLGNTYNEQFF.

V gene TRBV3-1 combines with J gene TRBJ1-2, with D unclear. CDR3 length: 14 amino acids. In germline, CDR1 is LGHDT, CDR2 YNNKEL (reference sequence). V dropped 0 bases and J dropped 12 bases, with 17 bases sitting between them. CDR3 nucleotide sequence: TGTGCCAGCAGCCAAGATATGGCGGGGAGAGGCGACACCTTC. Amino acid sequence: CASSQDMAGRGDTF.

This clonotype came up many times. This chain connects TRBV24-1 to TRBJ2-1, with 10 bases aligning to TRBD2. This CDR3 has 16 residues. V was pared by 5 bases and J by 6 bases, with 9 bases of the junction left unmatched. Germline-derived CDR1 and CDR2 are KGHDR and SFDVKD. CDR3 sequence: CATSVLGASGSNEQFF. CDR3 in DNA: TGTGCCACCAGTGTCCTGGGGGCTAGCGGGAGCAATGAGCAGTTCTTC.

This clonotype was found many times. V gene TRBV5-1 combines with J gene TRBJ2-1; 7 positions match TRBD1. This CDR3 has 16 amino acids. The germline gives CDR1 SGHRS, CDR2 YFSETQ. V shed 7 bases, J shed 8 bases, and the junction held 18 bases outside the gene matches. The CDR3 coding sequence is TGCGCCAGCTCCCCTGACAGGGCTGCTGTATCGGATGAGCAGTTCTTC. This gives the protein CASSPDRAAVSDEQFF.

This clonotype was seen many times. The chain recombines TRBV2 with TRBJ2-1; weak D call: TRBD1 (6 bases). This CDR3 contains 14 residues. In germline, CDR1 is SNHLY, CDR2 FYNNEI. The V end lost 7 bases, the J end lost 1 base, and 11 bases lay between the germline ends. CDR3 residues: CASTGQSSYNEQFF. The CDR3 DNA follows: TGTGCCAGCACCGGACAGTCTTCCTACAATGAGCAGTTCTTC.

This clonotype was picked up many times. The chain links TRBV4-1 to TRBJ1-1, with 9 positions matching TRBD1. Germline CDR1 reads MGHRA; CDR2 reads YSYEKL. The CDR3 is made up of 15 amino acids. Unmatched junction bases numbered 3, after V lost 3 bases and J lost 1 base. The CDR3 DNA reads as TGCGCCAGCAGCCACCCGGACAGGGGGAACACTGAAGCTTTCTTT. This gives the protein CASSHPDRGNTEAFF.

This clonotype came up many times. The chain links TRBV7-2 to TRBJ1-1; D perhaps matches TRBD1 (5 bases). Germline lookup yields CDR1 SGHTA and CDR2 FQGNSA. This CDR3 has 14 residues. The germline V and J ends were trimmed by 5 bases and 5 bases, with 15 bases remaining between them. The chain's CDR3 is CASSLGAGRTEAFF. The CDR3 DNA is TGTGCCAGCAGCCTAGGGGCTGGGAGAACTGAAGCTTTCTTT.

This clonotype was seen at least ten times. The chain employs TRBV6-1 and TRBJ2-5; the match to TRBD1 covers 12 bases. Germline V gene sequence: CDR1 MNHNS, CDR2 SASEGT. The CDR3 is 15 residues long. After removal of 7 bases from V and 5 bases from J, the junction contained 8 bases not matched to a gene. CDR3 nucleotide sequence: TGTGCCAGCACTACGGGACAGGGGGCCTTGGAGACCCAGTACTTC. Translation: CASTTGQGALETQYF.